The 4 T cell receptor beta chains below come from one sample, sequenced in a study of CD8 T cells in ankylosing spondylitis. TCRdb re-called the 5' RACE reads through MiXCR, storing one row per CDR3 protein. The table records 340,000 or so distinct CDR3 sequences, about 14% of them present only once. The sequenced material came from blood, either unsorted or a sorted T cell fraction (not recorded which). These receptors originate from a male donor with ankylosing spondylitis or in good health (not recorded which).

There are many counts of this clonotype. The chain couples TRBV5-1 to TRBJ2-2, with unresolved D. Germline V gene data show CDR1 as SGHRS and CDR2 as YFSETQ. Between the trimmed V and J ends, which lost 0 bases and 2 bases, there was a span of 8 bases. The CDR3 runs 15 residues. The CDR3 nucleotides are TGCGCCAGCAGCTTGGCGACGGTAAACACCGGGGAGCTGTTTTTT. Amino acid sequence: CASSLATVNTGELFF. The full variable domain, rest sourced from reference TRBV5-1 and TRBJ2-2, is KAGVTQTPRYLIKTRGQQVTLSCSPISGHRSVSWYQQTPGQGLQFLFEYFSETQRNKGNFPGRFSGRQFSNSRSEMNVSTLELGDSALYLCASSLATVNTGELFFGEGSRLTVL.

This clonotype showed up just a few times. The V gene is TRBV10-3, the J gene TRBJ2-1; 9 bases match TRBD1. Germline loops: CDR1 ENHRY, CDR2 SYGVKD. Trimming at V came to 4 bases and at J to 7 bases, leaving 8 bases not matched to a gene. CDR3 length: 15 residues. Here the CDR3 reads CAISGTGGVRNEQFF. The CDR3 DNA follows: TGTGCCATCAGTGGAACAGGGGGCGTCCGAAATGAGCAGTTCTTC.

This rearrangement joins TRBV7-8 to TRBJ2-3; TRBD2 agrees at 13 bases. This CDR3 is 18 amino acids long. Trimming at V came to 5 bases and at J to 3 bases, leaving 11 bases not matched to a gene. Germline CDR1 is SGHVS and CDR2 is FQNEAQ. The CDR3 DNA follows: TGTGCCAGCAGCACCCGGACTAGCGGGAGCGGGGGTACAGATACGCAGTATTTT. Protein: CASSTRTSGSGGTDTQYF.

V usage is TRBV5-1 and J usage is TRBJ2-2; perhaps TRBD2 as D (6 bases). Germline V CDR1 and CDR2: SGHRS, YFSETQ. This CDR3 is 15 amino acids long. Trimming removed 4 bases from V and 0 bases from J, with 10 bases in between. CDR3 coding DNA: TGCGCCAGCAGCCCGGGACTGCCGAACACCGGGGAGCTGTTTTTT. Its protein product is CASSPGLPNTGELFF.